This TCR beta chain was observed in a study of blood T cell repertoires in COVID-19. Sequenced by immunoSEQ multiplex PCR; TCRdb stores in-frame clones only, minus some. The table has approximately 89,000 clones, 78% seen once; the top ten hold about 6%. The J segment lost 6 bases and the V segment lost 7 bases, leaving 14 bases of the junction unmatched. The CDR3 sequence is 16 residues long. Looked up from germline, CDR1 is MNHNY and CDR2 is SVGAGI (reference sequence). Seattle patients were enrolled during active infection and followed longitudinally. The sequencing input was peripheral blood. The receptor was isolated from a man between 65 and 85 years old with COVID-19, enrolled during active disease. This chain connects TRBV6-6 to TRBJ1-1; 10 positions match TRBD1. CDR3 DNA: TGTGCCAGCATTCCCCCGACCGGGACAGGGGCCCCTGAAGCTTTCTTT. Protein sequence: CASIPPTGTGAPEAFF.